These T cell receptor beta chains were read from a single sample in a study of cytomegalovirus exposure and HLA in healthy donors. Data came from immunoSEQ multiplex PCR; TCRdb stores just in-frame clones and leaves some out. There are 210,000 or so clones in the sample; less than 85% occur only once, and around 0.2% lies in the top ten. Material: PBMCs. These receptors were taken from a girl aged 2 to 10 in good health and CMV-seronegative. CDR3s include the opening cysteine and the closing phenylalanine or tryptophan. D genes are given only for firm matches. The size field is filled for only some rows; it gives once, few, many or a size class.

clone size	V gene	J gene	D gene	CDR3 DNA	CDR3 protein
-	TRBV6-1	TRBJ2-5	TRBD1	TGTGCCAGCAGTGAAGAGGACAGGCCCCCACAAGAGACCCAGTACTTC	CASSEEDRPPQETQYF
-	TRBV28	TRBJ2-5	TRBD2	TGTGCCAGCAGTTTCCCACTAGCGACACAAGAGACCCAGTACTTC	CASSFPLATQETQYF
-	TRBV6-1	TRBJ1-3	-	TGTGCCAGCAGTGAATTTCTGACAGTTGACTCTGGAAACACCATATATTTT	CASSEFLTVDSGNTIYF
-	TRBV5-1	TRBJ2-3	-	TGCGCCAGCAGCTTGGGGGGCCCTTCAGATACGCAGTATTTT	CASSLGGPSDTQYF
few	TRBV11-2	TRBJ2-1	TRBD2	TGTGCCAGCAGCTTAGAACTAGCGGATGAGCAGTTCTTC	CASSLELADEQFF
-	TRBV5-1	TRBJ2-1	-	TGCGCCAGCAGCCTCGTAGGAGGGAGCTCCTACAATGAGCAGTTCTTC	CASSLVGGSSYNEQFF
-	TRBV4-2	TRBJ1-6	-	TGTGCCAGCAGCCCCCCGAGGGAGGTATATTCACCCCTCCACTTT	CASSPPREVYSPLHF
once	TRBV28	TRBJ1-2	TRBD1	TGTGCCACATCTAAAGACAGGGACACTAACTATGGCTACACCTTC	CATSKDRDTNYGYTF
-	TRBV12-5	TRBJ2-5	-	TGTGCTAGTGGTTTGGAAAGGGGGCAAGAGACCCAGTACTTC	CASGLERGQETQYF
-	TRBV21-1	TRBJ2-2	-	TGTGCCAGCAGCAAGTTGGAGGACAGGGACACCGGGGAGCTGTTTTTT	CASSKLEDRDTGELFF
-	TRBV10-2	TRBJ2-7	TRBD2	TGCGCCACCGCACCGCGGGAGGGTTCGGACGAGCAGTACTTC	CATAPREGSDEQYF
once	TRBV5-1	TRBJ1-4	-	TGCGCCAGCAGCTTTGGGGGGACTAATGAAAAACTGTTTTTT	CASSFGGTNEKLFF
-	TRBV7-7	TRBJ2-1	-	TGTGCCAGCAGCGACCAGGGGGGCGGTGAGCAGTTCTTC	CASSDQGGGEQFF
-	TRBV6-5	TRBJ1-4	TRBD1	TGTGCCAGCAGTTACTCCACAGGGGGTCGGAATGAAAAACTGTTTTTT	CASSYSTGGRNEKLFF
-	TRBV7-9	TRBJ1-2	-	TGTGCCAGCAGCTTAGCGCATACAAATCACTATGGCTACACCTTC	CASSLAHTNHYGYTF
-	TRBV6-5	TRBJ2-7	-	TGTGCCAGCAGTCGGACAAGCTCTTCCTACGAGCAGTACTTC	CASSRTSSSYEQYF
-	TRBV7-9	TRBJ2-3	-	TGTGCCAGCAGCCCCAAAGGGGGTGATACGCAGTATTTT	CASSPKGGDTQYF
-	TRBV15	TRBJ1-2	TRBD1	TGTGCCGTACGACAGGGCGACAACATCCATAACTATGGCTACACCTTC	CAVRQGDNIHNYGYTF
-	TRBV5-1	TRBJ1-1	-	TGCGCCAGCAGCTTGTCCGGGACTGAAGCTTTCTTT	CASSLSGTEAFF
-	TRBV7-6	TRBJ1-1	TRBD1	TGTGCCAGCAGCTTAGGGACAGGGGAGACTGAAGCTTTCTTT	CASSLGTGETEAFF
-	TRBV6-1	TRBJ2-1	-	TGTGCCAGCAGTGAAGGGCTCCCCACGATCTCTAATGAGCAGTTCTTC	CASSEGLPTISNEQFF
-	TRBV5-1	TRBJ2-1	-	TGCGCCAGCAGCTTGGATACAAGATACAATGAGCAGTTCTTC	CASSLDTRYNEQFF
-	TRBV18	TRBJ2-7	-	TGTGCCAGCTCACCCCGGCAGAGGAGCTCCTACGAGCAGTACTTC	CASSPRQRSSYEQYF
-	TRBV5-1	TRBJ1-6	TRBD1	TGCGCCAGCAGCGCCGGGACAGTTAATTCACCCCTCCACTTT	CASSAGTVNSPLHF
-	TRBV5-5	TRBJ1-6	-	TGTGCCAGCAGCGAGAATAATTCACCCCTCCACTTT	CASSENNSPLHF
-	TRBV7-2	TRBJ2-7	-	TGTGCCAGCAGCCTGACCACAGGGTTCTACGAGCAGTACTTC	CASSLTTGFYEQYF
-	TRBV19	TRBJ2-3	TRBD2	TGTGCCAGTAGTAAGATAGCGGGCACCACAGATACGCAGTATTTT	CASSKIAGTTDTQYF
-	TRBV6-1	TRBJ1-1	-	TGTGCCAGCAGTGAGCCATCAGGGGCAGGGACTGAAGCTTTCTTT	CASSEPSGAGTEAFF
-	TRBV6-1	TRBJ2-1	-	TGTGCCAGCAGTCCGAAACTCCTCTACAATGAGCAGTTCTTC	CASSPKLLYNEQFF
few	TRBV11-1	TRBJ2-3	TRBD2	TGTGCCAGCAGCCCTAGCGGGAGCACAGATACGCAGTATTTT	CASSPSGSTDTQYF
-	TRBV5-4	TRBJ2-1	TRBD2	TGTGCCAGCACCTCGACTAGCGGGAATGAGCAGTTCTTC	CASTSTSGNEQFF
-	TRBV6-5	TRBJ1-6	-	TGTGCCAGCAGTTACTCCTTTGGGGGGAATTCACCCCTCCACTTT	CASSYSFGGNSPLHF
-	TRBV30	TRBJ1-2	-	TGTGCCTGGAGTGTACTATCGCTGACAGGAGGCTATGGCTACACCTTC	CAWSVLSLTGGYGYTF
few	TRBV6-1	TRBJ2-3	TRBD1	TGTGCCAGCAGAGCGTTAACAGGGGGATCAGATACGCAGTATTTT	CASRALTGGSDTQYF
-	TRBV9	TRBJ2-3	TRBD2	TGTGCCAGCAGCGCCGGACTAGCGGACACAGATACGCAGTATTTT	CASSAGLADTDTQYF
-	TRBV9	TRBJ1-1	-	TGTGCCAGCAGCGTAATGGAGTTACACACTGAAGCTTTCTTT	CASSVMELHTEAFF
-	TRBV27	TRBJ2-2	-	TGTGCCAGCAGTTTACCTCCCGGACTGGCCAGGGAGCTGTTTTTT	CASSLPPGLARELFF
-	TRBV5-4	TRBJ2-5	-	TGTGCCAGCAGCCCGGACTATAAGGGAGAGACCCAGTACTTC	CASSPDYKGETQYF
-	TRBV4-1	TRBJ2-1	-	TGCGCCAGCAGCCAAGATCGTTACTTGAGATACAATGAGCAGTTCTTC	CASSQDRYLRYNEQFF
-	TRBV6-1	TRBJ2-7	TRBD1	TGTGCCAGCATTAGAGGGACAGGGGGCGGCGAGCAGTACTTC	CASIRGTGGGEQYF
-	TRBV4-1	TRBJ1-1	TRBD1	TGCGCCAGCAGCCAGGCACAGGGGGCGGAGACTGAAGCTTTCTTT	CASSQAQGAETEAFF
few	TRBV19	TRBJ1-1	-	TGTGCCAGTAGCACAGGGCTTGAAGCTTTCTTT	CASSTGLEAFF
-	TRBV6-1	TRBJ2-5	-	TGTGCCAGCGGGGGGTGGGGCCCCAGTACGGAGACCCAGTACTTC	CASGGWGPSTETQYF
-	TRBV6-5	TRBJ2-7	-	TGTGCCAGCAGTCGCGTGAAATCCTACGAGCAGTACTTC	CASSRVKSYEQYF
-	TRBV19	TRBJ1-5	TRBD1	TGTGCCAGTAGTATTACAACAGGGGGCCTCAATCAGCCCCAGCATTTT	CASSITTGGLNQPQHF
-	TRBV18	TRBJ2-1	TRBD2	TGTGCCAGCTCACCGAGCGGGGGGTACAATGAGCAGTTCTTC	CASSPSGGYNEQFF
-	TRBV7-9	TRBJ1-5	-	TGTGCCAGCAGTAGGGGGGGGAATCAGCCCCAGCATTTT	CASSRGGNQPQHF
-	TRBV7-9	TRBJ2-3	-	TGTTCCAGCAGCCCTAGCACAGATACGCAGTATTTT	CSSSPSTDTQYF
-	TRBV2	TRBJ2-2	-	TGTGCCGTTCACAGGGCTCGCGGGGAGCTGTTTTTT	CAVHRARGELFF
-	TRBV6-1	TRBJ1-6	-	TGTGCCAGCAGTGACAAGGTGAGGGGGAATTCACCCCTCCACTTT	CASSDKVRGNSPLHF
-	TRBV10-1	TRBJ2-7	TRBD1	TGCGCCAGCAGCCGGGACAGGGCCCACGAGCAGTACTTC	CASSRDRAHEQYF
-	TRBV5-1	TRBJ2-4	TRBD2	TGCGCCAGCAGCTTGGAGACTAGCGGGGGTCAAAACATTCAGTACTTC	CASSLETSGGQNIQYF
few	TRBV19	TRBJ1-1	-	TGTGCCAGTAGTATGGGAGTGGTCACTGAAGCTTTCTTT	CASSMGVVTEAFF
-	TRBV5-1	TRBJ2-1	-	TGCGCCAGCAGCTCTAGTTCTGAGCAGTTCTTC	CASSSSSEQFF
-	TRBV6-5	TRBJ1-2	-	TGTGCCAGCAGTAGAGGGTATGGCTACACCTTC	CASSRGYGYTF